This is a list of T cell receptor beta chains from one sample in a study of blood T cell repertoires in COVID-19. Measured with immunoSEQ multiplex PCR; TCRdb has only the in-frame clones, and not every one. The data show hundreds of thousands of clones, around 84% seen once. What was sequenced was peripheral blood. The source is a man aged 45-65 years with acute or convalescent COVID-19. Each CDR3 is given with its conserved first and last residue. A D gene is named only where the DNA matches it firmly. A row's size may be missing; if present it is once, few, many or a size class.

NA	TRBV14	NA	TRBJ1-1	CASSPSRGTEAFF	TGTGCCAGCAGCCCGTCCAGGGGCACTGAAGCTTTCTTT
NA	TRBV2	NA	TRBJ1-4	CASSPGTRGEKLFF	TGTGCCAGCAGCCCGGGGACTAGGGGTGAAAAACTGTTTTTT
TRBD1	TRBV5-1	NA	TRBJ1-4	CASSLAMTGGGEKLFF	TGCGCCAGCAGCTTGGCCATGACAGGGGGTGGCGAAAAACTGTTTTTT
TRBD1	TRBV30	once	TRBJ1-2	CAHKRTGTGVGYTF	TGTGCCCACAAGCGGACCGGGACAGGGGTTGGCTACACCTTC
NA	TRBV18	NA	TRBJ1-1	CASSPRQLNTEAFF	TGTGCCAGCTCACCACGACAGTTGAACACTGAAGCTTTCTTT
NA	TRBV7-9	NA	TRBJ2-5	CASSPRVGKETQYF	TGTGCCAGCAGCCCCCGGGTTGGCAAAGAGACCCAGTACTTC
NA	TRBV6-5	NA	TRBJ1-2	CASSPGGQGLYGYTF	TGTGCCAGCTCTCCGGGGGGCCAGGGGCTCTATGGCTACACCTTC
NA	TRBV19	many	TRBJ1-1	CASSYRVFVTEAFF	TGTGCCAGTAGTTACAGGGTTTTTGTCACTGAAGCTTTCTTT
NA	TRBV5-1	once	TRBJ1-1	CASTRGGRNTEAFF	TGCGCCAGCACCCGGGGGGGACGAAACACTGAAGCTTTCTTT
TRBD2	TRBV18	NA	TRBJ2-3	CASSPRTSGGRDTQYF	TGTGCCAGCTCACCCCGGACTAGTGGGGGGAGGGATACGCAGTATTTT
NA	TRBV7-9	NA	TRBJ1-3	CASSSGQLISGNTIYF	TGTGCCAGCAGCTCAGGACAGCTTATCTCTGGAAACACCATATATTTT
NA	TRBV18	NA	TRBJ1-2	CASSPNPGVPGGYTF	TGTGCCAGCTCACCAAACCCCGGAGTTCCGGGTGGCTACACCTTC
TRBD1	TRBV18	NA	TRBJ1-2	CASSRQGDYGYTF	TGTGCCAGCTCACGACAGGGGGACTATGGCTACACCTTC
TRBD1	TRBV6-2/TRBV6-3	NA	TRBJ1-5	CASSSYAAGGSNQPQHF	TGTGCCAGCAGTTCCTATGCAGCAGGGGGCTCCAATCAGCCCCAGCATTTT
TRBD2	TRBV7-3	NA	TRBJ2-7	CASSLTLAGKPYEQYF	TGTGCCAGCAGCTTAACACTAGCGGGGAAACCCTACGAGCAGTACTTC
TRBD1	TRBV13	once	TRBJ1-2	CASSLRTGSYGYTF	TGTGCCAGCAGCTTACGGACAGGTAGCTATGGCTACACCTTC
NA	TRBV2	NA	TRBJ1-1	CASTITGVSTEAFF	TGTGCCAGCACCATCACGGGGGTAAGCACTGAAGCTTTCTTT
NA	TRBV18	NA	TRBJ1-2	CASSPPGLGYYGYTF	TGTGCCAGCTCACCACCGGGTCTGGGCTACTATGGCTACACCTTC
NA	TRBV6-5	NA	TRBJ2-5	CASSRTPFGETQYF	TGTGCCAGCAGTAGGACACCATTTGGGGAGACCCAGTACTTC
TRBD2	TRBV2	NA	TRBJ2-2	CASKELAGGTGELFF	TGTGCCAGCAAGGAACTAGCGGGGGGGACCGGGGAGCTGTTTTTT
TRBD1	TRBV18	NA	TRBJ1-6	CASSAGTGESPLHF	TGTGCCAGCTCGGCCGGGACAGGGGAGTCACCCCTCCACTTT
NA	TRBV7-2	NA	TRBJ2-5	CASSLVGGGGTGGTQYF	TGTGCCAGCAGCTTGGTGGGCGGTGGCGGGACTGGAGGGACCCAGTACTTC
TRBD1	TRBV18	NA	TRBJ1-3	CASSPRTGPSGNTIYF	TGTGCCAGCTCACCCCGGACAGGGCCCTCTGGAAACACCATATATTTT
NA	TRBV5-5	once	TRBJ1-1	CASRWGGNEAFF	TGTGCCAGCCGTTGGGGGGGTAATGAAGCTTTCTTT
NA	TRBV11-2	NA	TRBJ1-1	CASSLVAGATASEAFF	TGTGCCAGCAGCTTAGTTGCGGGGGCCACGGCTTCTGAAGCTTTCTTT
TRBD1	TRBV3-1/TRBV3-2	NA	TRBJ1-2	CASSFRQGYGYTF	TGTGCCAGCAGCTTTCGACAGGGGTATGGCTACACCTTC
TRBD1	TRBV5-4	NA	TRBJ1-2	CASSLPGQYDGYTF	TGTGCCAGCAGCTTGCCGGGACAGTACGATGGCTACACCTTC
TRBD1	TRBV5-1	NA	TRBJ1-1	CASSETGAGAFF	TGCGCCAGCAGCGAAACAGGGGCGGGGGCTTTCTTT
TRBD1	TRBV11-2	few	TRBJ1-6	CASSLKITGGYSPLHF	TGTGCCAGCAGCTTGAAAATAACAGGGGGATATTCACCCCTCCACTTT
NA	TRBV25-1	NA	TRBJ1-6	CASRLTDNSPLHF	TGTGCCAGCAGGTTGACAGATAATTCACCCCTCCACTTT
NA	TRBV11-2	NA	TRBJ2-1	CASSLDSGNYNEQFF	TGTGCCAGCAGCTTAGATAGCGGAAATTACAATGAGCAGTTCTTC
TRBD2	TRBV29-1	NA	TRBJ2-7	CSVGGLVSGNEQYF	TGCAGCGTCGGGGGGTTGGTGTCCGGAAACGAGCAGTACTTC
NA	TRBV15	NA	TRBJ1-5	CATSRVGGTPNQPQHF	TGTGCCACCAGCAGAGTTGGCGGGACTCCCAATCAGCCCCAGCATTTT
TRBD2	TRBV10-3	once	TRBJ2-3	CAATSSGSTDTQYF	TGTGCCGCCACTTCTAGCGGGAGCACAGATACGCAGTATTTT
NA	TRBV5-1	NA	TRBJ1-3	CASRSDGRPGNTIYF	TGCGCCAGCAGAAGTGACGGGAGACCTGGAAACACCATATATTTT
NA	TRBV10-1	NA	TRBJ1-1	CATREGLETEAFF	TGCGCCACCCGGGAGGGGTTGGAAACTGAAGCTTTCTTT
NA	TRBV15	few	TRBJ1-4	CATSARQVRTNEKLFF	TGTGCCACCAGCGCCCGACAGGTCAGAACTAATGAAAAACTGTTTTTT
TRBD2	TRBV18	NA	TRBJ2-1	CASSPPISGGADEQFF	TGTGCCAGCTCACCACCGATTAGCGGGGGGGCGGATGAGCAGTTCTTC
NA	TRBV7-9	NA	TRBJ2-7	CASSPMGGTYEEQYF	TGTGCCAGCAGCCCCATGGGGGGAACCTACGAAGAGCAGTACTTC
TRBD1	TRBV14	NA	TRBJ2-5	CASSPWTGRETQYF	TGTGCCAGCAGCCCCTGGACAGGGAGGGAGACCCAGTACTTC
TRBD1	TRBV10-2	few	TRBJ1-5	CASSEGGGNQPQHF	TGCGCCAGCAGTGAAGGGGGCGGCAATCAGCCCCAGCATTTT
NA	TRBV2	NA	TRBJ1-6	CASSGETTRDSPLHF	TGTGCCAGCAGTGGGGAGACTACGCGTGATTCACCCCTCCACTTT
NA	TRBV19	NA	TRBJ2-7	CASSIGGTSHYEQYF	TGTGCCAGTAGTATAGGCGGGACGTCCCACTACGAGCAGTACTTC
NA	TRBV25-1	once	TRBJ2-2	CASRATGYTGELFF	TGTGCCAGCAGGGCGACAGGATACACCGGGGAGCTGTTTTTT
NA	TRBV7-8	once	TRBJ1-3	CASSLTRGSLLSGNTIYF	TGTGCCAGCAGCTTAACCAGGGGTAGCCTCCTCTCTGGAAACACCATATATTTT
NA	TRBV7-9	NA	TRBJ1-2	CASSVSGLRNSNYGYTF	TGTGCCAGCAGCGTGTCGGGACTGAGAAATTCTAACTATGGCTACACCTTC
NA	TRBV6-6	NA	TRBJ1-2	CASREGQADGYTF	TGTGCCAGCAGGGAGGGTCAGGCCGATGGCTACACCTTC
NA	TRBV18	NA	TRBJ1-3	CASSPPDRFNSGNTIYF	TGTGCCAGCTCACCCCCAGACAGGTTTAACTCTGGAAACACCATATATTTT
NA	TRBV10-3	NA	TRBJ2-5	CAISEAGRETQYF	TGTGCCATCAGTGAGGCTGGGAGAGAGACCCAGTACTTC
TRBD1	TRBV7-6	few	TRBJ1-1	CASSPGTATPNTEAFF	TGTGCCAGCAGCCCGGGGACAGCTACGCCAAACACTGAAGCTTTCTTT
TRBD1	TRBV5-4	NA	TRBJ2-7	CASSRDRDEQYF	TGTGCCAGCAGCCGGGACAGGGACGAGCAGTACTTC
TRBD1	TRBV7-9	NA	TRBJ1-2	CASSQGTGAGYTF	TGTGCCAGCAGCCAAGGGACAGGGGCTGGCTACACCTTC
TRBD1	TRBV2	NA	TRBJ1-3	CASTRQGSSSGNTIYF	TGTGCCAGCACCCGACAGGGGTCGAGCTCTGGAAACACCATATATTTT
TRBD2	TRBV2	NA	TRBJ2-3	CATKRASGGPSTDTQYF	TGTGCCACGAAAAGGGCTAGCGGGGGACCTAGCACAGATACGCAGTATTTT
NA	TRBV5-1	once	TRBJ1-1	CASSLDTGNTEAFF	TGCGCCAGCAGCTTAGACACCGGGAACACTGAAGCTTTCTTT
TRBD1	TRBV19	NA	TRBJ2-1	CATAHLGDSEQFF	TGTGCCACCGCTCACCTAGGGGACAGTGAGCAGTTCTTC
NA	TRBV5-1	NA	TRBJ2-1	CASSLRSLSSYNEQFF	TGCGCCAGCAGCTTGCGGAGCTTAAGCTCCTACAATGAGCAGTTCTTC
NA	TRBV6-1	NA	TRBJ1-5	CASSEVGSSNQPQHF	TGTGCCAGCAGTGAAGTTGGCAGTAGCAATCAGCCCCAGCATTTT
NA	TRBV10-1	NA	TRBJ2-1	CASSNGQSQFF	TGCGCCAGCAGTAATGGACAGTCCCAGTTCTTC
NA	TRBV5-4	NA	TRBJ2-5	CASTEGGTQETQYF	TGTGCCAGCACCGAAGGAGGGACGCAAGAGACCCAGTACTTC